Listed below are T cell receptor beta chains from one sample, sequenced in a study of cytomegalovirus exposure and HLA in healthy donors. Sequencing was performed with immunoSEQ multiplex PCR; in TCRdb, only in-frame clones are kept and a portion is missing. The sample yields tens of thousands of clones, roughly 60% seen once. The sample was PBMCs. Receptors were obtained from a boy younger than 18 in good health and CMV-seropositive. CDR3s include the opening cysteine and the closing phenylalanine or tryptophan. D genes are given only for firm matches. Size values are once, few and many counts, or a class for expanded clones, and some rows have none.

v_gene	abundance	j_gene	d_gene	CDR3nt	CDR3aa
TRBV4-3	.	TRBJ2-1	TRBD2	TGCGCCAGCAGCCAGAGCCCGACTAGCGGACCTTACAATGAGCAGTTCTTC	CASSQSPTSGPYNEQFF
TRBV7-9	.	TRBJ1-5	.	TGTGCCAGCAGCTCCAGGGTCGGGCAGCCCCAGCATTTT	CASSSRVGQPQHF
TRBV5-1	few	TRBJ1-1	.	TGCGCCAGCAGCTTGGGGGAGGACACTGAAGCTTTCTTT	CASSLGEDTEAFF
TRBV15	.	TRBJ2-3	.	TGTGCCACCAGCAGGGCCTCCTCAACCGGGAGTCTAGATACGCAGTATTTT	CATSRASSTGSLDTQYF
TRBV6-5	.	TRBJ2-7	TRBD2	TGTGCCAGCAGTTACTCCGGGGCGGGGGCCTACGAGCAGTACTTC	CASSYSGAGAYEQYF
TRBV14	once	TRBJ2-7	TRBD2	TGTGCCAGCAGCCAAGCGGGGGGGAGAGGCGAGCAGTACTTC	CASSQAGGRGEQYF
TRBV6-6	.	TRBJ2-4	.	TGTGCCAGCAGTGCGGTAGCCGGATTAGCCAAAAACATTCAGTACTTC	CASSAVAGLAKNIQYF
TRBV5-1	few	TRBJ2-2	.	TGCGCCAGCACCTCCGGACTCAATAGGGCGAGCGGGGAGCTGTTTTTT	CASTSGLNRASGELFF
TRBV30	.	TRBJ2-7	TRBD2	TGTGCCTGGAGTGTACGTAGAGTACTAGCGGGGATCGAGCAGTACTTC	CAWSVRRVLAGIEQYF
TRBV7-6	.	TRBJ2-2	.	TGTGCCTCCGGGAGAAACACCGGGGAGCTGTTTTTT	CASGRNTGELFF
TRBV6-5	.	TRBJ2-5	.	TGTGCCAGCAGTTACGATTGGGGCCGGAGAGAGACCCAGTACTTC	CASSYDWGRRETQYF
TRBV18	.	TRBJ1-2	TRBD1	TGTGCCAGCTCCGGGACAGTGTTGGACGGCTACACCTTC	CASSGTVLDGYTF
TRBV30	.	TRBJ2-1	.	TGTGCCTGGAGTGCCAGGACTGGCTACAATGAGCAGTTCTTC	CAWSARTGYNEQFF
TRBV7-9	few	TRBJ1-1	.	TGTGCCAGCAGCTTAGCGCAGGGCACTGAAGCTTTCTTT	CASSLAQGTEAFF
TRBV5-4	.	TRBJ1-6	.	TGTGCCAGCAGCTTGGATGGCCGGGGGGGGAGATCACCCCTCCACTTT	CASSLDGRGGRSPLHF
TRBV18	.	TRBJ2-1	.	TGTGCCAGCTCCCGCGGGGATTTCATTTACAATGAGCAGTTCTTC	CASSRGDFIYNEQFF